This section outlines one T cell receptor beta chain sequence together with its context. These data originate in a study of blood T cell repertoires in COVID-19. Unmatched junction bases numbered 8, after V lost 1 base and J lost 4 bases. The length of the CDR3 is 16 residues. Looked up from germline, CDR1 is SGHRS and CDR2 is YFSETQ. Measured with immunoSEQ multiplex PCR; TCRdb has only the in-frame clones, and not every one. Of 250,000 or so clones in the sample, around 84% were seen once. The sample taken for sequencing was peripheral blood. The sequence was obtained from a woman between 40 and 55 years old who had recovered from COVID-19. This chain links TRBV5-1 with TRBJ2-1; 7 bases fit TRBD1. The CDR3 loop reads CASSLNPDRIYNEQFF. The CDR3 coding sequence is TGCGCCAGCAGCTTGAACCCGGACAGGATATACAATGAGCAGTTCTTC.